Sequencing of this TCR beta chain was carried out in a study of blood T cell repertoires in COVID-19. Across the study: The United States, Italy and Spain were the sources of the acute and convalescent COVID-19 samples. From T cells, B-cell-depleted T cells, or PBMCs came the material, which was cDNA or gDNA.

The CDR3 sequence is 11 residues long. Germline lookup yields CDR1 SGHDN and CDR2 FVKESK. The V and J ends lost 2 bases and 11 bases respectively, with 10 bases between them. Study processing details: Scientists estimated how many nucleated cells there were by amplifying reference gene primers. Sequencing used immunoSEQ multiplex PCR; TCRdb keeps in-frame clones, though not all of them. For V, J and clone size, that table is used; D and trimming come from the DNA. The sample lists around 78,000 clones; 85% to 90% were seen once. Sequenced: peripheral blood. The source of this sequence is a man between 65 and 85 years old with active or convalescent COVID-19. The chain employs TRBV14 and TRBJ2-7; D call uncertain. The CDR3 loop reads CASSQFSLKYF. The CDR3 coding sequence is TGTGCCAGCAGCCAATTTAGCCTAAAGTACTTC.